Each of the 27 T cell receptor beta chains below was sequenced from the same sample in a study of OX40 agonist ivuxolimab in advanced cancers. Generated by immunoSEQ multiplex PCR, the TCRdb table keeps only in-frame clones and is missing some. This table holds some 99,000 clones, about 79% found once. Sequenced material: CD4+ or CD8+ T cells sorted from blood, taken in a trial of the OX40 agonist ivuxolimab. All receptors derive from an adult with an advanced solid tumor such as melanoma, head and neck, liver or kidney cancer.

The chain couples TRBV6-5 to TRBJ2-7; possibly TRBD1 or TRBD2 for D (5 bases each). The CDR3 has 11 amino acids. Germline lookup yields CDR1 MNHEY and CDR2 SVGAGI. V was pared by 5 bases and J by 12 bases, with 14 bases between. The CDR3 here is CASSEGPLRYF. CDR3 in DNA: TGTGCCAGCAGTGAGGGACCCCTCCGGTACTTC.

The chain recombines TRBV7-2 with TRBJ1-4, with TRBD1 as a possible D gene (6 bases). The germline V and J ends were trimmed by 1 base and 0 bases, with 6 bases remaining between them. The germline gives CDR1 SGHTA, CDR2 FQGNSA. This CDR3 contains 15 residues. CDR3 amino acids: CASSLGTATNEKLFF. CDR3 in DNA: TGTGCCAGCAGCTTAGGGACAGCAACTAATGAAAAACTGTTTTTT.

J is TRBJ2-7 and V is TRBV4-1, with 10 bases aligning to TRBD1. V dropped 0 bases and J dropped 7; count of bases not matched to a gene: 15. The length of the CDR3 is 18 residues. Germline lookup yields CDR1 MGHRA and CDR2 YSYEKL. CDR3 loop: CASSQDRGLGQGPLEQYF. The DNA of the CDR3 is TGCGCCAGCAGCCAAGATCGAGGTCTGGGACAGGGGCCTTTGGAGCAGTACTTC.

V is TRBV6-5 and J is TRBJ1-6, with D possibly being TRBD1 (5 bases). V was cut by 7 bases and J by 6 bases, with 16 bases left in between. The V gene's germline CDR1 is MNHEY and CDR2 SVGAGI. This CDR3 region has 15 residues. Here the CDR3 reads CASKVSGNVNSPLHF. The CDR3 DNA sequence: TGTGCCAGCAAGGTTTCAGGGAATGTTAATTCACCCCTCCACTTT.

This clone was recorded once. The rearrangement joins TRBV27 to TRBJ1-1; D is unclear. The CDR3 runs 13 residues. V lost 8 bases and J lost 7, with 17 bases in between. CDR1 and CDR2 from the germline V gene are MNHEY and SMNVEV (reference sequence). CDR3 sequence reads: CASARSRPYEAFF. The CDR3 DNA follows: TGTGCCAGCGCCCGCAGTCGCCCCTATGAAGCTTTCTTT.

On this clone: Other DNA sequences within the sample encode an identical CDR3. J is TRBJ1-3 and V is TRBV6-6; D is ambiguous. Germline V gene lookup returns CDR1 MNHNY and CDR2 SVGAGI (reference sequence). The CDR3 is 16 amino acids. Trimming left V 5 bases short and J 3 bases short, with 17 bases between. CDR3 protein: CASSPPPYGSGNTIYF. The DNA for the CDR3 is TGTGCCAGCAGTCCGCCCCCTTATGGGAGTGGAAACACCATATATTTT.

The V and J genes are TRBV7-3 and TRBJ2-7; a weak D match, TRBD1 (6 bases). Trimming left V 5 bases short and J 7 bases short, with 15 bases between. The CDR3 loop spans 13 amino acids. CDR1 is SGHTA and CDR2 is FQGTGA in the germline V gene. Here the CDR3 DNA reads TGTGCCAGCAGCCTGGCAGGGGTTGGGGAGCAGTACTTC. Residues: CASSLAGVGEQYF.

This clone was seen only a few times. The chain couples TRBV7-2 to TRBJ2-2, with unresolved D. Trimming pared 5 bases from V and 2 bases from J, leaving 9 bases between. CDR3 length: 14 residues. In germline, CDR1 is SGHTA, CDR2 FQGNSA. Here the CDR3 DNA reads TGTGCCAGCAGCACTTACCTAAACACCGGGGAGCTGTTTTTT. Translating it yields CASSTYLNTGELFF.

The CDR3 reads CASSEGRGNQPQHF. The CDR3 nucleotides read TGTGCCAGCAGTGAGGGTCGGGGCAATCAGCCCCAGCATTTT. The chain is built from TRBV2 and TRBJ1-5; no firm D call. Per germline, CDR1 SNHLY and CDR2 FYNNEI. Deletions cut 3 bases from V and 2 bases from J, with 8 bases between. This CDR3 region has 14 residues.

CDR3 residues: CASSQVGGNEQFF. The CDR3 coding sequence is TGCGCCAGCAGCCAAGTAGGGGGGAATGAGCAGTTCTTC. This chain joins TRBV4-1 and TRBJ2-1; D may be TRBD1 or TRBD2 (6 bases each). Germline CDR1 is MGHRA and CDR2 is YSYEKL. The CDR3 has 13 amino acids. V lost 1 base and J 7 bases, leaving 8 bases between the germline ends.

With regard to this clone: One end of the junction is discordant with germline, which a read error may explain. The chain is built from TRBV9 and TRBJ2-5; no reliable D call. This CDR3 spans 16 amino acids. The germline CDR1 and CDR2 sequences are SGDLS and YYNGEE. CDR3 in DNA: TGTGCCAACAGCCGCGCCGATGGGCGTCTCCAAGAGACCCAGTACTTC. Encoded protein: CANSRADGRLQETQYF.

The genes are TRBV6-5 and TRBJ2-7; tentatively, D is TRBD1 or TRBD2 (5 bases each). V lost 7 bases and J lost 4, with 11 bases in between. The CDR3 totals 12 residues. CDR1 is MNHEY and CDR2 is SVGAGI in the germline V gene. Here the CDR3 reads CASNGAAYEQYF. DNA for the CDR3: TGTGCCAGCAACGGGGCAGCTTACGAGCAGTACTTC.

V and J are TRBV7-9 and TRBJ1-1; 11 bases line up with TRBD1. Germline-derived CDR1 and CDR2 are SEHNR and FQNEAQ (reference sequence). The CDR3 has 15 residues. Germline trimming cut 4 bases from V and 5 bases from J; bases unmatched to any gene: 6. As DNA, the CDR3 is TGTGCCAGCAGCTCAGCCGGGACAGGGGGGACTGAAGCTTTCTTT. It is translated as CASSSAGTGGTEAFF.

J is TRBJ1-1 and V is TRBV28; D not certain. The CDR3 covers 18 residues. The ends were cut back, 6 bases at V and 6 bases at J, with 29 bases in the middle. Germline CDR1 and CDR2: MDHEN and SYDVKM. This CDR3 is CASSTYFSAAYRIAEAFF. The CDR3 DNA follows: TGTGCCAGCAGCACATATTTTTCCGCAGCTTATAGAATCGCTGAAGCTTTCTTT.

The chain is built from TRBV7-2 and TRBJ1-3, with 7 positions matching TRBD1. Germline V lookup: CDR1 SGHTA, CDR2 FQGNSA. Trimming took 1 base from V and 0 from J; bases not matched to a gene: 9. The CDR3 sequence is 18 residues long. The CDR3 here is CASSLGGGGFLSGNTIYF. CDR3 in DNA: TGTGCCAGCAGCTTAGGTGGAGGGGGCTTCCTCTCTGGAAACACCATATATTTT.

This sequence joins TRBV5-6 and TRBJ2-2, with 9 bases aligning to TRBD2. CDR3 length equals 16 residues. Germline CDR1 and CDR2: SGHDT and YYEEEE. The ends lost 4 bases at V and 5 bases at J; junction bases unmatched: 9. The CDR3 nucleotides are TGTGCCAGCAGCCTCGGACTAGCGCCCCTAACCGGGGAGCTGTTTTTT. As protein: CASSLGLAPLTGELFF.

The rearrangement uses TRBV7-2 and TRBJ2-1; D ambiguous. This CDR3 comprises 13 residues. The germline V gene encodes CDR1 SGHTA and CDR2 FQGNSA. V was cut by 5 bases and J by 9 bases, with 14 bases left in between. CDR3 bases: TGTGCCAGCAGCCAAGGTGTGTTATCTGAGCAGTTCTTC. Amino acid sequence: CASSQGVLSEQFF.

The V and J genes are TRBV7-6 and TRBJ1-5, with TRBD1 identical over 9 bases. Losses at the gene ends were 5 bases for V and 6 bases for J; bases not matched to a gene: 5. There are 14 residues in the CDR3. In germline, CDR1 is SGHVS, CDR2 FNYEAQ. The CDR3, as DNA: TGTGCCAGCAGCGGACAGGGGAGGGGTCAGCCCCAGCATTTT. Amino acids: CASSGQGRGQPQHF.

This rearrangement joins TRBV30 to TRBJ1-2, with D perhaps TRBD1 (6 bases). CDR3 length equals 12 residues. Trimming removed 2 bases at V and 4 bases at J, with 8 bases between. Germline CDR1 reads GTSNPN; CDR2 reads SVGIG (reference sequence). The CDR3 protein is CAWSLQGYGYTF. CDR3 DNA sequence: TGTGCCTGGAGTTTACAGGGCTATGGCTACACCTTC.

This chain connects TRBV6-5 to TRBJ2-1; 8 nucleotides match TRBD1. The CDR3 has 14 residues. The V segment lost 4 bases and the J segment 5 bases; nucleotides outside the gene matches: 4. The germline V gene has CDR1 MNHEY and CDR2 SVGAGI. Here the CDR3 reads CASSSGGSHNEQFF. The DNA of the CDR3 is TGTGCCAGCAGTTCAGGGGGCAGTCACAATGAGCAGTTCTTC.

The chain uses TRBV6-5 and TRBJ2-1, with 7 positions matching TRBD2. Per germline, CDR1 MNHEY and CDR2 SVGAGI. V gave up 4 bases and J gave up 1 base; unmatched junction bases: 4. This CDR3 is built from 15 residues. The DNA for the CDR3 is TGTGCCAGCAGTTGGGGAGGGAGATCCTACAATGAGCAGTTCTTC. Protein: CASSWGGRSYNEQFF.

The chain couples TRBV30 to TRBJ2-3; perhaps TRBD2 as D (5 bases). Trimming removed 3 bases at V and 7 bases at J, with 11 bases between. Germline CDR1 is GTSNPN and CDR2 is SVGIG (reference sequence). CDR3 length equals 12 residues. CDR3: CAWRTGSHTQYF. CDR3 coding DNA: TGTGCCTGGAGAACGGGGTCCCATACGCAGTATTTT.

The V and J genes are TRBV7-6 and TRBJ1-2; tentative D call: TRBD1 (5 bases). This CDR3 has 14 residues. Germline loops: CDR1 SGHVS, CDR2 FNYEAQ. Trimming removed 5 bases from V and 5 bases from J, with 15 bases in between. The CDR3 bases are TGTGCCAGCAGCACCGGGACGGGACGGTATGGCTACACCTTC. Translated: CASSTGTGRYGYTF.

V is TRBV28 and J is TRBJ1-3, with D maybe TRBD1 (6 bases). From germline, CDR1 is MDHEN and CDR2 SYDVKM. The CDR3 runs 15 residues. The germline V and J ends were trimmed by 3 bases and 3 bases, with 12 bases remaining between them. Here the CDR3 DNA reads TGTGCCAGCAGTTTTATACAGGGTATTGGAAACACCATATATTTT. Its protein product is CASSFIQGIGNTIYF.

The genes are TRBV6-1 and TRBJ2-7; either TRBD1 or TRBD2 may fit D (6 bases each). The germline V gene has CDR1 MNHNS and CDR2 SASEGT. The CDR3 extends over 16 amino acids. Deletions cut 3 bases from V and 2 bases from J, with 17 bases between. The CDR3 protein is CASSEGRGLATYEQYF. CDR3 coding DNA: TGTGCCAGCAGTGAGGGTCGGGGGCTGGCGACCTACGAGCAGTACTTC.

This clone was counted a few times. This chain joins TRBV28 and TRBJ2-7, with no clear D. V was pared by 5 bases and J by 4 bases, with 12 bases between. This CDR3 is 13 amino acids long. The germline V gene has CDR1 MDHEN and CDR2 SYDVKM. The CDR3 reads CASSRGVRYEQYF. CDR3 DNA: TGTGCCAGCAGTCGTGGGGTTCGTTACGAGCAGTACTTC.

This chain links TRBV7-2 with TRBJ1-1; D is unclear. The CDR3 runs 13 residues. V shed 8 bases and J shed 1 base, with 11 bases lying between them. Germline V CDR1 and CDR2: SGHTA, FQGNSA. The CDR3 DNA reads TGTGCCAGCTGCAACCAAAGGAACACTGAAGCTTTCTTT. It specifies CASCNQRNTEAFF.